These 12 T cell receptor beta chains were sequenced from one sample in a study of shared clonotypes between healthy human individuals. Sequencing was performed with immunoSEQ multiplex PCR; in TCRdb, only in-frame clones are kept and a portion is missing. The sample has some 1,600,000 clones; around 98% are singletons. The source material was naive CD4+ T cells sorted from blood. Subset described: CD45RA+ positively selected. All receptors derive from a man under 40 in good health.

This clone was counted once. The chain couples TRBV6-5 to TRBJ2-1; D is possibly TRBD1 (6 bases). This CDR3 is 13 amino acids long. The germline V gene has CDR1 MNHEY and CDR2 SVGAGI. V was clipped by 6 bases and J by 6 bases, with 12 bases between them. CDR3 sequence (DNA): TGTGCCAGCAGAAACACAGGGTCCAATGAGCAGTTCTTC. Translating gives CASRNTGSNEQFF.

The chain carries TRBV9 and TRBJ1-4, with 7 bases identical to TRBD1. This CDR3 contains 14 residues. Looked up from germline, CDR1 is SGDLS and CDR2 is YYNGEE. The V segment lost 2 bases and the J segment 4 bases; nucleotides outside the gene matches: 2. CDR3 DNA sequence: TGTGCCAGCAGCGTGGGACAGAGTAATGAAAAACTGTTTTTT. Its protein product is CASSVGQSNEKLFF.

This clone was seen just once. The chain employs TRBV7-9 and TRBJ2-3; TRBD2 agrees at 8 bases. The ends lost 1 base at V and 7 bases at J; junction bases unmatched: 4. CDR1 and CDR2 (germline): SEHNR, FQNEAQ (reference sequence). The CDR3 is 14 residues long. CDR3 sequence reads: CASSLVPGGNTQYF. The DNA for the CDR3 is TGTGCCAGCAGCTTAGTTCCGGGGGGGAATACGCAGTATTTT.

This clone was detected once. The chain carries TRBV28 and TRBJ1-5; 8 bases map to TRBD1. CDR1 is MDHEN and CDR2 is SYDVKM in the germline V gene. After removal of 4 bases from V and 9 bases from J, the junction contained 29 bases not matched to a gene. The CDR3 totals 21 residues. The CDR3 protein is CASSWSWGRDRLVVQSRPQHF. In nucleotides, the CDR3 is TGTGCCAGCAGTTGGAGCTGGGGGAGGGACAGGTTAGTCGTACAATCTAGGCCCCAGCATTTT. Full variable domain (outside the CDR3, taken from reference TRBV28 and TRBJ1-5): DVKVTQSSRYLVKRTGEKVFLECVQDMDHENMFWYRQDPGLGLRLIYFSYDVKMKEKGDIPEGYSVSREKKERFSLILESASTNQTSMYLCASSWSWGRDRLVVQSRPQHFGDGTRLSIL.

V usage is TRBV7-6 and J usage is TRBJ2-7; TRBD1 matches 9 bases. The CDR3 consists of 15 residues. After removal of 5 bases from V and 5 bases from J, the junction contained 10 bases not matched to a gene. CDR1 is SGHVS and CDR2 is FNYEAQ in the germline V gene. The CDR3 DNA reads TGTGCCAGCAGCCGAAACCCGGGACAGGGTAACGAGCAGTACTTC. Encoded protein: CASSRNPGQGNEQYF.

Concerning this clone: Other nucleotide sequences from this sample produce the same CDR3. V usage is TRBV5-1 and J usage is TRBJ1-5; 7 bases are shared with TRBD1. Germline assignment: CDR1 SGHRS and CDR2 YFSETQ. The CDR3 loop spans 15 amino acids. The V segment lost 0 bases and the J segment 3 bases; nucleotides outside the gene matches: 3. The CDR3 DNA reads as TGCGCCAGCAGCTTGGGGGACAGTTCCAATCAGCCCCAGCATTTT. Encoded protein: CASSLGDSSNQPQHF.

The CDR3 loop reads CASSFSGILNTEAFF. In DNA form, the CDR3 reads TGCGCCAGCAGCTTTTCAGGGATTTTGAACACTGAAGCTTTCTTT. The chain combines TRBV5-1 with TRBJ1-1; a weak D match, TRBD1 (5 bases). Germline V gives CDR1 SGHRS, CDR2 YFSETQ. Trimming left V 2 bases short and J 0 bases short, with 11 bases between. CDR3 length: 15 amino acids.

The chain couples TRBV28 to TRBJ1-2; D is undetermined. Trimming left V 6 bases short and J 6 bases short, with 17 bases between. Germline values: CDR1 MDHEN, CDR2 SYDVKM. The CDR3 spans 14 residues. The DNA for the CDR3 is TGTGCCAGCAGCTATAGGGCCGGGAGAGATGGCTACACCTTC. This gives the protein CASSYRAGRDGYTF.

The chain recombines TRBV7-8 with TRBJ2-5; D is uncertain. Germline CDR1 reads SGHVS; CDR2 reads FQNEAQ. Trimming shortened V by 5 bases and J by 0 bases, and 7 bases separated the two germline ends. The CDR3 runs 13 residues. In DNA, the CDR3 is TGTGCCAGCAGCAACAGTAACCAAGAGACCCAGTACTTC. This gives the protein CASSNSNQETQYF. The full variable domain, completed using reference TRBV7-8 and TRBJ2-5, is GAGVSQSPRYKVAKRGQDVALRCDPISGHVSLFWYQQALGQGPEFLTYFQNEAQLDKSGLPSDRFFAERPEGSVSTLKIQRTQQEDSAVYLCASSNSNQETQYFGPGTRLLVL.

This rearrangement joins TRBV13 to TRBJ2-1, with 11 bases matching TRBD2. Germline trimming cut 5 bases from V and 5 bases from J; bases unmatched to any gene: 5. This CDR3 comprises 15 residues. The germline CDR1 and CDR2 sequences are PRHDT and FYEKMQ (reference sequence). Written as DNA, the CDR3 is TGTGCCAGCAGCATTAGCGGGAGGGCGGACAATGAGCAGTTCTTC. It specifies CASSISGRADNEQFF.

This clone was seen only once. This chain uses TRBV4-3 with TRBJ1-5; maybe TRBD1 (5 bases). Trimming took off 4 bases at V and 6 bases at J, with 13 bases between the two ends. This CDR3 has 14 amino acids. Per the germline V gene, CDR1 is LGHNA and CDR2 is YSLEER. The CDR3 nucleotides are TGCGCCAGCAGCCCCGAGGGGCGCGCTCAGCCCCAGCATTTT. It is translated as CASSPEGRAQPQHF.

The V gene is TRBV19, the J gene TRBJ1-2, with D unresolved. CDR1 and CDR2 from the germline V gene are LNHDA and SQIVND (reference sequence). V dropped 3 bases and J dropped 3 bases, with 11 bases sitting between them. The CDR3 spans 14 residues. The CDR3 loop reads CASSILGLYYGYTF. The CDR3, as DNA: TGTGCCAGTAGTATTTTAGGACTGTACTATGGCTACACCTTC.